This note documents a single TCR beta chain sequence. Its cognate antigen is unknown. The sample comes from a study of T cells after yellow fever vaccination. Study information: Those fractions that held only low numbers of cells were prepared using the SMART-Seq v4 Ultra Low Input RNA kit. Whole-study results and caveats: Abundant clonotypes from the bulk population could get into FACS-sorted repertoires as contaminants.

Template switching with 5'RACE generated the TCR cDNA and added a universal primer site and UMIs. TCRdb re-derived calls from the 5' RACE reads in MiXCR, one entry per CDR3 protein. The data contain nearly 550,000 distinct CDR3 sequences, around 21% of them seen just once; the ten biggest clones take up more than 13%. CDR1 is WSHSY and CDR2 is SAAADI in the germline V gene. Unmatched junction bases numbered 6, after V lost 6 bases and J lost 0 bases. CDR3 length: 15 residues. This clonotype originated in a man aged 25 to 40 who received the YFV17D yellow fever vaccine. The specimen comprised PBMCs, sampled 15 days after the yellow fever booster vaccination. The rearrangement links TRBV10-2 to TRBJ2-5, with TRBD1 matching over 8 bases. The CDR3 here is CASRGGTGYQETQYF. CDR3 sequence (DNA): TGCGCCAGCAGGGGCGGGACAGGCTACCAAGAGACCCAGTACTTC.